This TCR beta chain stems from a study of metastatic and nonmetastatic thyroid tumors. Study as a whole: A comparison of repertoires was made across blood and tumor or nodule tissue from malignant and benign thyroid patients.

In the authors' methods: Clinicopathological groups supplied CDR3 differences that were used to build a distant-metastasis classifier for papillary thyroid cancer. TCRdb re-called the PCR reads through MiXCR. None of the V and J calls come from the authors' own analysis; TCRdb made them. Of roughly 20,000 clones listed, about a quarter are singletons. A single count supports this clone. Its antigen is as yet unknown. CDR1 and CDR2 (germline): DFQATT, SNEGSKA (reference sequence). V dropped 1 base and J dropped 6; count of bases not matched to a gene: 4. The CDR3 covers 13 residues. Whole-study findings and limits: Within blood and tumor, benign nodules reportedly had significantly lower TCR beta diversity than malignant thyroid tumors did.

Thyroid surgery took place with no prior treatment in any patient. The sequenced material came from blood. The source of this sequence is a female donor with papillary thyroid cancer or a benign thyroid nodule (not recorded which). Some clones in this sample may be carry-over from other donors' samples. This chain uses TRBV20-1 with TRBJ1-2, with 8 nucleotides matching TRBD1. CDR3 DNA: TGCAGTGCTAGAGTGCCAGGGGGCGATGGCTACACCTTC. Translation: CSARVPGGDGYTF.